These 25 T cell receptor beta chains share one sample of origin, sequenced in a study of cytomegalovirus exposure and HLA in healthy donors (dated by TCRdb to about 2017). Receptor amplification or capture employed the immunoSEQ multiplex PCR assay. The multiplex PCR relied on a mix of 60 forward primers for TCR Vbeta segments and 13 reverse primers for TCR Jbeta segments. TCRdb holds this immuneACCESS table with in-frame rearrangements only. Some clones are missing; in checked studies, unresolved V genes explain under half, and the rest has no known cause. For this sample there are 150,000 to 180,000 clones; approximately 80% appear just once. The ten largest account for 3% to 4% of the sample. The sample consisted of PBMCs. The source of these receptors is a middle-aged woman in good health and CMV-seronegative.

V gene TRBV7-9 combines with J gene TRBJ1-6; weak D call: TRBD1 (5 bases). The CDR3 is made up of 15 amino acids. The germline gives CDR1 SEHNR, CDR2 FQNEAQ (reference sequence). The V and J ends lost 2 bases and 2 bases respectively, with 7 bases between them. CDR3 coding DNA: TGTGCCAGCAGCTTACGGGGGGCCTATAATTCACCCCTCCACTTT. Encoded protein: CASSLRGAYNSPLHF. The variable domain in full, completed from reference TRBV7-9 and TRBJ1-6, reads DTGVSQNPRHKITKRGQNVTFRCDPISEHNRLYWYRQTLGQGPEFLTYFQNEAQLEKSRLLSDRFSAERPKGSFSTLEIQRTEQGDSAMYLCASSLRGAYNSPLHFGNGTRLTVT.

The chain recombines TRBV19 with TRBJ2-3; 8 nucleotides line up with TRBD1. V lost 6 bases, J lost 3 bases, and 11 bases stayed unmatched. From germline, CDR1 is LNHDA and CDR2 SQIVND (reference sequence). This CDR3 region has 16 residues. In DNA form, the CDR3 reads TGTGCCAGTAGACAAACAGGGGGTTTTCAAACAGATACGCAGTATTTT. Protein: CASRQTGGFQTDTQYF.

The chain is built from TRBV6-5 and TRBJ1-2, with D tentatively TRBD1 (6 bases). V was trimmed by 2 bases and J by 4 bases, leaving 11 bases between them. The germline V gene encodes CDR1 MNHEY and CDR2 SVGAGI. This CDR3 spans 14 amino acids. CDR3: CASSYRGGAYGYTF. In nucleotides, the CDR3 is TGTGCCAGCAGTTACCGTGGGGGGGCCTATGGCTACACCTTC.

The rearrangement links TRBV11-3 to TRBJ2-7, with 8 bases lining up with TRBD2. V lost 0 bases to trimming and J lost 4 bases; unmatched junction nucleotides: 8. Germline V lookup: CDR1 SGHNT, CDR2 YENEEA. The CDR3 contains 16 residues. The CDR3 sequence is CASSLDLRAGAYEQYF. The DNA of the CDR3 is TGTGCCAGCAGCTTAGATCTACGAGCGGGAGCTTACGAGCAGTACTTC.

The J gene is TRBJ1-2, the V gene TRBV5-1; possible D gene TRBD1, 6 bases. The V end was cut by 4 bases, the J end by 7 bases, with 29 bases between. The CDR3 spans 18 residues. Germline V gives CDR1 SGHRS, CDR2 YFSETQ. CDR3 DNA sequence: TGCGCCAGCAGCCCCTCGACTGGGACAAGGACCGCCAGGAGTGGCTACACCTTC. Translating it yields CASSPSTGTRTARSGYTF.

V usage is TRBV6-8 and J usage is TRBJ2-7, with 7 positions matching TRBD1. The CDR3 is made up of 13 amino acids. Trimming at V came to 5 bases and at J to 7 bases, leaving 8 bases not matched to a gene. Germline assignment: CDR1 MNHGY and CDR2 SAAAGT. CDR3: CASSGQVQMEQYF. DNA of the CDR3: TGTGCCAGCAGTGGACAGGTTCAGATGGAGCAGTACTTC.

This chain connects TRBV5-1 to TRBJ2-7, with D unclear. CDR1 and CDR2 (germline): SGHRS, YFSETQ. The CDR3 has 12 residues. Trimming took off 3 bases at V and 5 bases at J, with 9 bases between the two ends. CDR3: CASSSGSDEQYF. The CDR3 region has the DNA TGCGCCAGCAGCTCCGGGTCGGACGAGCAGTACTTC.

This clone showed up just a few times. The chain recombines TRBV5-4 with TRBJ1-1; the D is unclear. With 2 bases removed from V and 3 bases from J, the gap between germline ends came to 8 bases. The V gene's germline CDR1 is SGHNT and CDR2 YYREEE (reference sequence). The CDR3 extends over 13 amino acids. For the CDR3, the DNA is TGTGCCAGCAGCTTAGTCCGGGACACTGAAGCTTTCTTT. Amino acid sequence: CASSLVRDTEAFF.

The chain has TRBV6-4 and TRBJ1-1; D unclear. V lost 6 bases to trimming and J lost 7 bases, with 6 bases between them. This CDR3 is built from 10 residues. Germline V gene lookup returns CDR1 MRHNA and CDR2 SNTAGT. The CDR3, as DNA: TGTGCCAGCAGGGAGCTTGAAGCTTTCTTT. It encodes CASRELEAFF.

V usage is TRBV5-5 and J usage is TRBJ2-1; TRBD2 aligns across 9 bases. CDR3 length equals 14 residues. Germline-derived CDR1 and CDR2 are SGHKS and YYEKEE (reference sequence). J gave up 4 bases and V 5 bases, and 4 bases lay outside the gene matches. CDR3 coding DNA: TGTGCCAGCAGTACTAGCGGGCCTTACAATGAGCAGTTCTTC. Its translation is CASSTSGPYNEQFF.

The chain has TRBV7-8 and TRBJ1-1, with TRBD1 identical over 8 bases. The CDR3 is 15 residues long. The V and J ends lost 5 bases and 3 bases, in that order; junction bases with no gene match: 8. In germline, CDR1 is SGHVS, CDR2 FQNEAQ. CDR3 region: CASSLIQGADTEAFF. The DNA for the CDR3 is TGTGCCAGCAGCCTTATCCAGGGGGCGGACACTGAAGCTTTCTTT. The full variable domain, its missing parts supplied by reference TRBV7-8 and TRBJ1-1, is GAGVSQSPRYKVAKRGQDVALRCDPISGHVSLFWYQQALGQGPEFLTYFQNEAQLDKSGLPSDRFFAERPEGSVSTLKIQRTQQEDSAVYLCASSLIQGADTEAFFGQGTRLTVV.

V is TRBV28 and J is TRBJ2-1; 7 nucleotides agree with TRBD2. The CDR3 sequence is 15 residues long. From germline, CDR1 is MDHEN and CDR2 SYDVKM. The V gene end was trimmed by 2 bases and the J gene end by 8 bases; junction bases not matched to a gene: 9. This chain's CDR3 is CASSLGGEMNDEQFF. CDR3 sequence (DNA): TGTGCCAGCAGTTTAGGGGGGGAGATGAACGATGAGCAGTTCTTC.

This chain joins TRBV7-9 and TRBJ2-3; 7 nucleotides align to TRBD1. Germline values: CDR1 SEHNR, CDR2 FQNEAQ (reference sequence). The CDR3 is 15 amino acids. V shed 1 base and J 1 base; nucleotides not matched to a gene: 2. The CDR3 nucleotides are TGTGCCAGCAGCTTAGGTCAGGGGGGCACAGATACGCAGTATTTT. Amino acids: CASSLGQGGTDTQYF.

The CDR3 DNA reads TGTGCCAGCAGTCAAAGACTAGTCTTGGCAGATACGCAGTATTTT. It yields the protein CASSQRLVLADTQYF. This chain connects TRBV2 to TRBJ2-3; weak D call: TRBD2 (6 bases). The CDR3 is 15 amino acids. Looked up from germline, CDR1 is SNHLY and CDR2 is FYNNEI. The V gene lost 5 bases and the J gene lost 4 bases, with 16 bases spanning the gap.

This clone was seen once. The chain employs TRBV9 and TRBJ2-7; possible D gene TRBD1, 7 bases. Trimming removed 0 bases from V and 3 bases from J, with 13 bases in between. This CDR3 comprises 15 residues. Germline-derived CDR1 and CDR2 are SGDLS and YYNGEE. The CDR3 reads CASSVGGGGYYEQYF. DNA of the CDR3: TGTGCCAGCAGCGTAGGAGGAGGGGGCTACTACGAGCAGTACTTC.

The chain is built from TRBV6-5 and TRBJ2-7, with D maybe TRBD1 (6 bases). Germline V gene lookup returns CDR1 MNHEY and CDR2 SVGAGI. Trimming pared 5 bases from V and 2 bases from J, leaving 13 bases between. The CDR3 extends over 14 amino acids. CDR3 nucleotide sequence: TGTGCCAGCAGTCCCGTTAACAGGGCCTACGAGCAGTACTTC. It translates to CASSPVNRAYEQYF.

The chain recombines TRBV5-6 with TRBJ1-1; 8 nucleotides agree with TRBD1. This CDR3 has 16 residues. Germline V gene sequence: CDR1 SGHDT, CDR2 YYEEEE. Unmatched junction bases numbered 9, after V lost 4 bases and J lost 1 base. CDR3 in amino acids: CASSLLGQARNTEAFF. The CDR3 DNA sequence: TGTGCCAGCAGCCTATTGGGACAGGCCCGGAACACTGAAGCTTTCTTT.

The chain joins TRBV9 to TRBJ2-4; D ambiguous. V dropped 0 bases and J dropped 3 bases, with 19 bases sitting between them. CDR3 length: 18 amino acids. Per germline, CDR1 SGDLS and CDR2 YYNGEE. This CDR3 is CASSVDPDTRSYKNIQYF. The CDR3 region has the DNA TGTGCCAGCAGCGTAGATCCTGACACCCGGTCCTACAAAAACATTCAGTACTTC.

V is TRBV11-3 and J is TRBJ1-1; no firm D call. The CDR3 runs 15 residues. Germline V lookup: CDR1 SGHNT, CDR2 YENEEA. Between the trimmed V and J ends, which lost 1 base and 11 bases, there was a span of 20 bases. In DNA, the CDR3 is TGTGCCAGCAGCTTAGGACGGAATAAGAATCTCGGGGCTTTCTTT. Translated: CASSLGRNKNLGAFF.

In DNA form, the CDR3 reads TGTGCCAGCAGTTTTGGACAGGGCCGGAACGAGCAGTACTTC. It encodes CASSFGQGRNEQYF. The rearrangement uses TRBV27 and TRBJ2-7; TRBD1 agrees at 8 bases. CDR1 and CDR2 (germline): MNHEY, SMNVEV (reference sequence). Unmatched junction bases numbered 6, after V lost 3 bases and J lost 5 bases. The CDR3 spans 14 residues.

The chain has TRBV6-1 and TRBJ2-3; TRBD2 matches at 10 bases. After removal of 6 bases from V and 3 bases from J, the junction contained 3 bases not matched to a gene. This CDR3 has 14 amino acids. Germline-derived CDR1 and CDR2 are MNHNS and SASEGT. The CDR3, as DNA: TGTGCCAGCAGCCTTAGCGGGGGGACAGATACGCAGTATTTT. This sequence encodes CASSLSGGTDTQYF.

This clone was detected only once. The chain has TRBV6-1 and TRBJ2-3, with D possibly being TRBD1 (5 bases). V was pared by 2 bases and J by 0 bases, with 12 bases between. CDR1 and CDR2 from the germline V gene are MNHNS and SASEGT. The CDR3 contains 16 residues. In DNA, the CDR3 is TGTGCCAGCAGTGAATATGACAGCCTGAGCACAGATACGCAGTATTTT. Translation: CASSEYDSLSTDTQYF.

The chain combines TRBV28 with TRBJ1-2; 8 positions match TRBD1. V shed 9 bases, J shed 5 bases, and the junction held 11 bases outside the gene matches. The germline V gene has CDR1 MDHEN and CDR2 SYDVKM. This CDR3 region has 14 residues. DNA of the CDR3: TGTGCCAGTACCGCAGGGGGCGCAGAGTATGGCTACACCTTC. Its protein product is CASTAGGAEYGYTF.

The chain has TRBV5-4 and TRBJ2-7; TRBD2 agrees at 9 bases. This CDR3 spans 15 amino acids. The V gene's germline CDR1 is SGHNT and CDR2 YYREEE (reference sequence). V dropped 1 base and J dropped 7; count of bases not matched to a gene: 9. The CDR3 DNA follows: TGTGCCAGCAGCTTGTGGGGCGGGAGGGCCGGGGAGCAGTACTTC. Residues: CASSLWGGRAGEQYF. The full variable domain, in which reference TRBV5-4 and TRBJ2-7 provide the parts outside the CDR3, is ETGVTQSPTHLIKTRGQQVTLRCSSQSGHNTVSWYQQALGQGPQFIFQYYREEENGRGNFPPRFSGLQFPNYSSELNVNALELDDSALYLCASSLWGGRAGEQYFGPGTRLTVT.

The chain has TRBV10-3 and TRBJ2-1; the match to TRBD2 covers 10 bases. There are 17 residues in the CDR3. Trimming took 0 bases from V and 5 from J; bases not matched to a gene: 7. The germline V gene encodes CDR1 ENHRY and CDR2 SYGVKD. The CDR3 DNA follows: TGTGCCATCAGTGAGTCGATAGCGGGGGGAGGCGACAATGAGCAGTTCTTC. Its protein product is CAISESIAGGGDNEQFF.